The rows below give T cell receptor beta chains drawn from one sample of a study of T cells in tuberculosis. The method was immunoSEQ multiplex PCR; TCRdb's version includes in-frame clones alone and lacks a portion of them. The sample records about 36,000 clones, over 85% being singletons. Material: PBMCs. These receptors were obtained from a donor aged 10-29 years with latent tuberculosis or without tuberculosis infection. Each CDR3 is given with its conserved first and last residue.

j_call	v_call	cdr3_aa
TRBJ2-3	TRBV21-1	CASSTQPDQGYTQYF
TRBJ2-3	TRBV7-3	CASSVIAGGTDTQYF
TRBJ1-2	TRBV5-1	CASSLDRGNYGYTF
TRBJ2-7	TRBV9	CASSVVPGAGAEQYF
TRBJ2-7	TRBV13	CASSYMSGGPPFEQYF
TRBJ2-4	TRBV10-3	CAISSLPGLPSSIQYF
TRBJ2-1	TRBV27	CASSLEGGGYNEQFF
TRBJ2-2	TRBV6-4	CASSEGRNTGELFF
TRBJ2-5	TRBV11-2	CASREGQGLTETQYF
TRBJ1-2	TRBV9	CASSDLDRDRGLRYTF
TRBJ2-7	TRBV18	CASSPIGSGEQYF
TRBJ1-2	TRBV7-2	CASSSRGGGGYTF
TRBJ1-2	TRBV19	CASSMGTGFNYGYTF
TRBJ2-7	TRBV27	CASSPGTGTLTYEQYF
TRBJ1-2	TRBV30	CAWSGVGRGYTF
TRBJ2-7	TRBV5-8	CASSLGRGTSPGF
TRBJ1-5	TRBV15	CATSRPRQPQHF